Shown below are 9 T cell receptor beta chains from a single sample sequenced in a study of cytomegalovirus exposure and HLA in healthy donors. PCR used 60 Vbeta primers and 13 Jbeta primers. Assay: immunoSEQ multiplex PCR; the TCRdb copy retains only in-frame clones and omits some. The sample carries some 110,000 clones, roughly 80% recorded once. Sequenced sample: PBMCs. These receptors were obtained from a man between 35 and 55 years old in good health and CMV-seronegative.

The rearrangement joins TRBV21-1 to TRBJ2-3; the D call of TRBD1 is as the table states it, not checked on the DNA. TRBV21-1 constitutes a pseudogene. This CDR3 has 19 amino acids. The CDR3 DNA reads TGTGCCAGCAGCAAAGCCCTACAGGGGGAGGAGATTAGCACAGATACGCAGTATTTT. It specifies CASSKALQGEEISTDTQYF.

This rearrangement joins TRBV4-1 to TRBJ1-5, with 7 bases identical to TRBD1. Per the germline V gene, CDR1 is MGHRA and CDR2 is YSYEKL. The ends lost 1 base at V and 6 bases at J; junction bases unmatched: 6. This CDR3 has 15 residues. DNA of the CDR3: TGCGCCAGCAGCCAAGTCGAGGCAGGGGGTCAGCCCCAGCATTTT. It translates to CASSQVEAGGQPQHF.

The chain couples TRBV5-1 to TRBJ2-5; TRBD2 aligns across 16 bases. CDR3 size: 17 residues. V shed 2 bases, J shed 5 bases, and the junction held 6 bases outside the gene matches. The germline CDR1 and CDR2 sequences are SGHRS and YFSETQ. The CDR3 sequence is CASSFGTSGGARETQYF. The CDR3 DNA reads TGCGCCAGCAGCTTCGGGACTAGCGGGGGGGCCCGGGAGACCCAGTACTTC.

The V and J genes are TRBV9 and TRBJ1-6; D uncertain. The CDR3 length is 15 residues. Germline CDR1 and CDR2: SGDLS and YYNGEE. The V gene lost 3 bases and the J gene lost 5 bases, with 12 bases spanning the gap. CDR3 region: CASSASTADNSPLHF. The CDR3 DNA follows: TGTGCCAGCAGCGCATCGACGGCGGATAATTCACCCCTCCACTTT.

This clone occurred once. The V call is TRBV10-3, the J call TRBJ1-2; 7 bases agree with TRBD1. The CDR3 has 15 residues. The germline CDR1 and CDR2 sequences are ENHRY and SYGVKD. The trim removed 1 base at V and 4 bases at J, leaving 6 bases unmatched. The DNA of the CDR3 is TGTGCCATCAGTGAGTTGTCAGGGGGTAGCTATGGCTACACCTTC. Translated, it gives CAISELSGGSYGYTF.

The chain links TRBV5-1 to TRBJ1-2, with 8 positions matching TRBD1. CDR1 SGHRS and CDR2 YFSETQ come from the germline V gene. This CDR3 spans 15 amino acids. V dropped 4 bases and J dropped 2; count of bases not matched to a gene: 7. The CDR3 reads CASSLTQGGNYGYTF. In nucleotides, the CDR3 is TGCGCCAGCAGCCTTACACAGGGGGGGAACTATGGCTACACCTTC.

The chain carries TRBV29-1 and TRBJ1-1; tentatively, D is TRBD1 (5 bases). Germline V CDR1 and CDR2: SQVTM, ANQGSEA. V shed 5 bases and J shed 2 bases, with 12 bases lying between them. This CDR3 spans 13 amino acids. As DNA, the CDR3 is TGCAGCGTTAGCAGGGATTTTAACACTGAAGCTTTCTTT. Protein sequence: CSVSRDFNTEAFF.

The chain has TRBV7-2 and TRBJ2-7, with a weak D call TRBD2 (7 bases). The CDR3 extends over 15 amino acids. V was shortened by 0 bases and J by 2 bases, with 11 bases between the two germline ends. Germline CDR1 and CDR2: SGHTA and FQGNSA. The CDR3 DNA sequence: TGTGCCAGCAGCTTAGCGAGCGGGACAACCTACGAGCAGTACTTC. Translated: CASSLASGTTYEQYF. Full variable domain (remainder filled in from reference TRBV7-2 and TRBJ2-7): GAGVSQSPSNKVTEKGKDVELRCDPISGHTALYWYRQSLGQGLEFLIYFQGNSAPDKSGLPSDRFSAERTGGSVSTLTIQRTQQEDSAVYLCASSLASGTTYEQYFGPGTRLTVT.

The rearrangement links TRBV7-8 to TRBJ2-3; the match to TRBD2 covers 7 bases. The germline V gene encodes CDR1 SGHVS and CDR2 FQNEAQ. The CDR3 has 16 residues. V was pared by 5 bases and J by 4 bases, with 12 bases of the junction left unmatched. The DNA for the CDR3 is TGTGCCAGCAGCCCCGAGCGGCTAGCGGATCCAGATACGCAGTATTTT. It codes for CASSPERLADPDTQYF.